What follows are 4 T cell receptor beta chains derived from one specimen sequenced in a study of T cell repertoires in ileal Crohn's disease. Repertoires were generated with immunoSEQ multiplex PCR, while TCRdb's copy carries only in-frame clones and drops some. Of around 13,000 clones listed, around four fifths were seen once; the top ten hold roughly 4.8%. The time point: neoterminal ileum biopsy at postoperative endoscopy, about 6 months after surgery. The source material was ileal tissue. The source is an adult with Crohn's disease.

V usage is TRBV19 and J usage is TRBJ2-1; TRBD1 matches at 8 bases. CDR1 is LNHDA and CDR2 is SQIVND in the germline V gene (reference sequence). The CDR3 totals 16 residues. With V trimmed by 3 bases and J by 1 base, 5 bases remained unmatched. The CDR3: CASSILGTGSYNEQFF. DNA of the CDR3: TGTGCCAGTAGTATTCTGGGGACAGGTTCCTACAATGAGCAGTTCTTC.

The V gene is TRBV30, the J gene TRBJ2-3; D uncertain. Germline assignment: CDR1 GTSNPN and CDR2 SVGIG (reference sequence). V was clipped by 3 bases and J by 6 bases, with 4 bases between them. The CDR3 extends over 10 amino acids. CDR3 bases: TGTGCCTGGAGCGAGGATACGCAGTATTTT. Translation: CAWSEDTQYF.

The chain has TRBV28 and TRBJ2-1, with D perhaps matching TRBD1 (6 bases). Deletions cut 3 bases from V and 1 base from J, with 13 bases between. The CDR3 has 16 amino acids. CDR1 and CDR2 from the germline V gene are MDHEN and SYDVKM. The CDR3, as DNA: TGTGCCAGCAGTTTGGCGGCAGGGGCGTCCTACAATGAGCAGTTCTTC. Translation gives CASSLAAGASYNEQFF.

The CDR3 reads CASSLGTGAPDTQYF. Written as DNA, the CDR3 is TGCGCCAGCAGCCTCGGGACAGGGGCCCCAGATACGCAGTATTTT. The V gene is TRBV4-1, the J gene TRBJ2-3, with 10 bases identical to TRBD1. The length of the CDR3 is 15 residues. V shed 4 bases and J 4 bases; nucleotides not matched to a gene: 5. Germline lookup yields CDR1 MGHRA and CDR2 YSYEKL.